These 2 T cell receptor beta chains came from one sample sequenced in a study of blood T cell repertoires in COVID-19. The table came from immunoSEQ multiplex PCR; TCRdb's copy has only in-frame clones and leaves some out. The table lists about 160,000 clones, 77% of them singletons, with 2.8% in the top ten. Sequencing was done on a sample of peripheral blood. These TCRs come from a man aged 65 to 85 with acute or convalescent COVID-19.

This CDR3 is CAFADTAYEQYF. The CDR3 bases are TGTGCCTTCGCAGACACCGCCTACGAGCAGTACTTC. The chain recombines TRBV30 with TRBJ2-7; D is ambiguous. From germline, CDR1 is GTSNPN and CDR2 SVGIG (reference sequence). Trimming took off 7 bases at V and 2 bases at J, with 12 bases between the two ends. This CDR3 is 12 amino acids long.

This chain links TRBV29-1 with TRBJ2-5, with D perhaps TRBD2 (6 bases). In germline, CDR1 is SQVTM, CDR2 ANQGSEA. CDR3 size: 15 residues. The V end was cut by 4 bases, the J end by 5 bases, with 20 bases between. Here the CDR3 reads CSVVGGALFTETQYF. The CDR3 nucleotides are TGCAGCGTTGTGGGCGGGGCGCTCTTTACGGAGACCCAGTACTTC.